This T cell receptor (beta chain) is drawn from a study of blood T cell repertoires in COVID-19. Study context: Collection of acute and convalescent COVID-19 samples took place in the United States, Italy and Spain. T cells, B-cell-depleted T cells, or PBMCs provided the cDNA or gDNA that served as material.

This clone was recorded once. Sequencing was performed with immunoSEQ multiplex PCR; in TCRdb, only in-frame clones are kept and a portion is missing. The sample comprises about 130,000 clones, roughly 83% of which are singletons, and roughly 35% rests with the top ten. Unmatched junction bases numbered 3, after V lost 3 bases and J lost 2 bases. Germline CDR1 reads KGHSH; CDR2 reads LQKENI. CDR3 length: 14 residues. This clonotype originated in a man aged 35-49 years with active or convalescent COVID-19. Sequenced input: peripheral blood. The chain employs TRBV18 and TRBJ2-7; 8 nucleotides match TRBD1. The CDR3 DNA reads as TGTGCCAGCTCACCGGCACAGGGGGCCTACGAGCAGTACTTC. Protein: CASSPAQGAYEQYF.